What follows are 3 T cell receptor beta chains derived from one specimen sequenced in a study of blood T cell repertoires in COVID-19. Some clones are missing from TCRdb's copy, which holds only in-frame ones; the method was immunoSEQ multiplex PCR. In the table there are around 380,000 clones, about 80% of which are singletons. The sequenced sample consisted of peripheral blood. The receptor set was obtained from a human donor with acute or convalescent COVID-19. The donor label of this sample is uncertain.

As DNA, the CDR3 is TGTGCCAGTAGTATAGGTGAAGGGTCAGGGACCGGGGAGCTGTTTTTT. It specifies CASSIGEGSGTGELFF. V and J are TRBV19 and TRBJ2-2, with a weak D call TRBD1 (5 bases). The CDR3 loop spans 16 amino acids. V gave up 1 base and J gave up 5 bases, with 14 bases separating them. Germline CDR1 LNHDA, CDR2 SQIVND (reference sequence).

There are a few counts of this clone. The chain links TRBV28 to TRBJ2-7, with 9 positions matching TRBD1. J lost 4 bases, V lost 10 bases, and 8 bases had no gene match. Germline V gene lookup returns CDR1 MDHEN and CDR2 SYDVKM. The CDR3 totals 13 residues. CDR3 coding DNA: TGTGCCACCCACAGGGGGCAGGGGTACGAGCAGTACTTC. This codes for CATHRGQGYEQYF.

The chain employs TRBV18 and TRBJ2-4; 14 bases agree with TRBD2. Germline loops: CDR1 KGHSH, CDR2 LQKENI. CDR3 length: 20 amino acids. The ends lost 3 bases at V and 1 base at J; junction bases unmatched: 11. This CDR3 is CASSPGTSGRVVGAKNIQYF. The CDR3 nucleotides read TGTGCCAGCTCACCCGGGACTAGCGGGAGAGTGGTGGGGGCCAAAAACATTCAGTACTTC. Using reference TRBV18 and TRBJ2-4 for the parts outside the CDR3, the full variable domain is NAGVMQNPRHLVRRRGQEARLRCSPMKGHSHVYWYRQLPEEGLKFMVYLQKENIIDESGMPKERFSAEFPKEGPSILRIQQVVRGDSAAYFCASSPGTSGRVVGAKNIQYFGAGTRLSVL.